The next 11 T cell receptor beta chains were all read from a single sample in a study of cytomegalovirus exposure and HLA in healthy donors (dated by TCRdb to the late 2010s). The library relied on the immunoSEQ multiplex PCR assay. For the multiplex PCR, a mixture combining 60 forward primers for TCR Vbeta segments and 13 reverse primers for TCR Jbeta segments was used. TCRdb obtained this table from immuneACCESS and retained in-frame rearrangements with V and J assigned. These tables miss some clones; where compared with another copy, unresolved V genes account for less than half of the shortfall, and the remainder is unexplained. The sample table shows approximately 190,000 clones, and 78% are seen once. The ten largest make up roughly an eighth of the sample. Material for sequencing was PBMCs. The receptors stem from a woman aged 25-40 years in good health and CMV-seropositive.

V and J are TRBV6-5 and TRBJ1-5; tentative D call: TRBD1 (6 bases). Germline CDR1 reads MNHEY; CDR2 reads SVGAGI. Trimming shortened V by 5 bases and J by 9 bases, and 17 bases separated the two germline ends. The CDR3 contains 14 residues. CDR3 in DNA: TGTGCCAGCAGTAGGGGGGGGGCCCCCGGGCCCCAGCATTTT. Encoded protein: CASSRGGAPGPQHF.

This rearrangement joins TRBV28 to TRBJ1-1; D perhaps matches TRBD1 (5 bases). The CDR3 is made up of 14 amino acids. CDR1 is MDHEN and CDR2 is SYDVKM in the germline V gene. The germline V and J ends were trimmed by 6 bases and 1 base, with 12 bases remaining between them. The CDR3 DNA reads TGTGCCAGCAGATCCGGGACTGAGAACACTGAAGCTTTCTTT. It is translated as CASRSGTENTEAFF. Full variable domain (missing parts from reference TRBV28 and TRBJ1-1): DVKVTQSSRYLVKRTGEKVFLECVQDMDHENMFWYRQDPGLGLRLIYFSYDVKMKEKGDIPEGYSVSREKKERFSLILESASTNQTSMYLCASRSGTENTEAFFGQGTRLTVV.

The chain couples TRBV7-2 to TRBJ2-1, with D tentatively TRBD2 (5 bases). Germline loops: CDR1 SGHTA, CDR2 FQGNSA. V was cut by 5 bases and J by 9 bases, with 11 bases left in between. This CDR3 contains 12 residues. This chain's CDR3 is CASSLGEVEQFF. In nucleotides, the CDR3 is TGTGCCAGCAGCCTGGGAGAGGTTGAGCAGTTCTTC. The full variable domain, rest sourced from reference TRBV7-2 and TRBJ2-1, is GAGVSQSPSNKVTEKGKDVELRCDPISGHTALYWYRQSLGQGLEFLIYFQGNSAPDKSGLPSDRFSAERTGGSVSTLTIQRTQQEDSAVYLCASSLGEVEQFFGPGTRLTVL.

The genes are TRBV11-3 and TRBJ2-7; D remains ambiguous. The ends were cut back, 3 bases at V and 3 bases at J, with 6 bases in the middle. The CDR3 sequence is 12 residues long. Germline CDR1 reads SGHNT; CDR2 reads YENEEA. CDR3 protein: CASSFNSYEQYF. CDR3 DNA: TGTGCCAGCAGCTTCAACAGCTACGAGCAGTACTTC.

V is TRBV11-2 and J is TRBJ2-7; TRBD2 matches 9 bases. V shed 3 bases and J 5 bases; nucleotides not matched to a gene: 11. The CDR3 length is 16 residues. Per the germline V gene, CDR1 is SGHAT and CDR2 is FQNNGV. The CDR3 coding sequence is TGTGCCAGCAGCTTGGGACCCGGGACTAGCACTCACGAGCAGTACTTC. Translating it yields CASSLGPGTSTHEQYF.

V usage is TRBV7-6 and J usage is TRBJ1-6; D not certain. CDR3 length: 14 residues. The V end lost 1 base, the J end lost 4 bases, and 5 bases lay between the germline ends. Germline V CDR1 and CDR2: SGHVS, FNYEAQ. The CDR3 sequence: CASSLVGYNSPLHF. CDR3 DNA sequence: TGTGCCAGCAGCTTAGTCGGTTATAATTCACCCCTCCACTTT.

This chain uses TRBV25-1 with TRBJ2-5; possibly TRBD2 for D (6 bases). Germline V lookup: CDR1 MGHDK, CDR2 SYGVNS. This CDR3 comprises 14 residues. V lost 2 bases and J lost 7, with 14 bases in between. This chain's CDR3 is CASSEGGRRGTQYF. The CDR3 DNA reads TGTGCCAGCAGTGAAGGGGGACGGAGGGGGACCCAGTACTTC.

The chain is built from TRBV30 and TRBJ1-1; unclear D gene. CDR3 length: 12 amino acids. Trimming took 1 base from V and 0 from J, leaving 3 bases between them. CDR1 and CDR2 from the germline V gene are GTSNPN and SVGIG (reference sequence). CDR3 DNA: TGTGCCTGGAGTGATATGAACACTGAAGCTTTCTTT. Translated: CAWSDMNTEAFF.

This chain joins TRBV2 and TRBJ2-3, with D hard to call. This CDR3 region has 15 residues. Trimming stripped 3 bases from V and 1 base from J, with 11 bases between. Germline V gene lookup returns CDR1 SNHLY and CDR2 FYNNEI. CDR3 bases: TGTGCCAGCAGTGATGGGTTAGCTGGCACAGATACGCAGTATTTT. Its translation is CASSDGLAGTDTQYF.

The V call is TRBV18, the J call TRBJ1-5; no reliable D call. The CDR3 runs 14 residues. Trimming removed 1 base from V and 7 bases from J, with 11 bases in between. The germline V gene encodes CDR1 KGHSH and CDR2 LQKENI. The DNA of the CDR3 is TGTGCCAGCTCACCACGGCGCGGGGTACAGCCCCAGCATTTT. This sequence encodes CASSPRRGVQPQHF.

CDR3 DNA sequence: TGCGCCAGCAGCTTACAGTCCACAGATACGCAGTATTTT. This codes for CASSLQSTDTQYF. The J gene is TRBJ2-3, the V gene TRBV5-1; no clear D gene. Germline lookup yields CDR1 SGHRS and CDR2 YFSETQ. Trimming cost V 2 bases and J 2 bases, with 6 bases left between them. The length of the CDR3 is 13 residues.